This T cell receptor (beta chain) was obtained from a study of identical twins. The CDR3 covers 15 residues. J gave up 5 bases and V 2 bases, and 9 bases lay outside the gene matches. Looked up from germline, CDR1 is SGHRS and CDR2 is YFSETQ. Note on this clonotype: Its antigen is not identified.

Using its own MiXCR run on the 5' RACE reads, TCRdb lists one record per CDR3 protein. The sample shows 1.5 million or so distinct CDR3 sequences, around a third of them seen only once. General study findings and limits: Modeled out-of-frame TCR alpha sharing in monozygotic twins fell below observed levels.

This TCR was sampled from a newborn girl in good health. This rearrangement joins TRBV5-1 to TRBJ2-5; 7 bases are a match to TRBD2. Sequences were obtained from cord blood. CDR3 bases: TGCGCCAGCAGCTTTGGGGCGGGAGCAATGGAGACCCAGTACTTC. It specifies CASSFGAGAMETQYF. Full variable domain (missing parts from reference TRBV5-1 and TRBJ2-5): KAGVTQTPRYLIKTRGQQVTLSCSPISGHRSVSWYQQTPGQGLQFLFEYFSETQRNKGNFPGRFSGRQFSNSRSEMNVSTLELGDSALYLCASSFGAGAMETQYFGPGTRLLVL.